What follows are 28 T cell receptor beta chains derived from one specimen sequenced in a study of Ad26.COV2.S vaccination and SARS-CoV-2 variants. The method was immunoSEQ multiplex PCR; TCRdb's version includes in-frame clones alone and lacks a portion of them. The sample holds roughly 450,000 clones, over 75% seen once. Treatment reported: approximately 18 received Ad26.COV2.S at low or high dose, single or two shots; roughly 5 received placebo; per-sample allocation not given. Collection of samples fell on day 63 after the first vaccine or placebo injection. The source was peripheral blood, collected in a trial of Ad26.COV2.S vaccine versus placebo. The receptor set was obtained from a person aged 18-65 years who received the Ad26.COV2.S COVID-19 vaccine or a placebo.

The J gene is TRBJ2-3, the V gene TRBV20-1, with D perhaps matching TRBD2 (5 bases). The CDR3 contains 15 residues. Germline lookup yields CDR1 DFQATT and CDR2 SNEGSKA (reference sequence). Trimming removed 3 bases at V and 0 bases at J, with 13 bases between. The CDR3 DNA sequence: TGCAGTGCTAGTTATCGAGGGCCGAGCACAGATACGCAGTATTTT. It yields the protein CSASYRGPSTDTQYF.

J is TRBJ1-3 and V is TRBV9; weak D call: TRBD1 (6 bases). Germline assignment: CDR1 SGDLS and CDR2 YYNGEE. The CDR3 length is 16 residues. With 4 bases removed from V and 4 bases from J, the gap between germline ends came to 18 bases. CDR3 nucleotide sequence: TGTGCCAGCAGCCCAGACGGGACAAACACAGGAAACACCATATATTTT. Its protein is CASSPDGTNTGNTIYF.

The chain is built from TRBV5-4 and TRBJ2-7; D gene ambiguous. Germline-derived CDR1 and CDR2 are SGHNT and YYREEE (reference sequence). V shed 3 bases and J shed 7 bases, with 8 bases lying between them. CDR3 length: 11 residues. The CDR3 region has the DNA TGTGCCAGCAGCTCCGGGTGGGAGCAGTACTTC. Residues: CASSSGWEQYF.

The table lists this clone with a count of one. The rearrangement uses TRBV21-1 and TRBJ1-5. TRBV21-1 is labeled a pseudogene. CDR3 length equals 16 residues. The CDR3 DNA follows: TGTGCCAGCAGCAAAGGGAGGGGGGGGCTGGATCAGCCCCAGCATTTT. It translates to CASSKGRGGLDQPQHF.

V and J are TRBV10-3 and TRBJ1-1, with 9 positions matching TRBD1. The germline CDR1 and CDR2 sequences are ENHRY and SYGVKD. The CDR3 spans 12 residues. With 10 bases clipped from V and 7 bases from J, the junction kept 7 bases outside the gene matches. DNA of the CDR3: TGTGCCACCGGGACAGGGAATGGTGAAGCTTTCTTT. Encoded protein: CATGTGNGEAFF.

The V gene is TRBV20-1, the J gene TRBJ2-1; TRBD2 aligns across 11 bases. The CDR3 has 16 amino acids. V shed 3 bases and J 10 bases; nucleotides not matched to a gene: 14. Germline CDR1 and CDR2: DFQATT and SNEGSKA (reference sequence). CDR3 protein: CSASGGQLAGVGEQFF. The CDR3 region has the DNA TGCAGTGCTAGTGGAGGCCAACTAGCGGGAGTGGGGGAGCAGTTCTTC.

The rearrangement uses TRBV11-2 and TRBJ1-5, with D possibly being TRBD1 (5 bases). The V end was cut by 2 bases, the J end by 8 bases, with 10 bases between. The V gene's germline CDR1 is SGHAT and CDR2 FQNNGV. This CDR3 is 13 amino acids long. CDR3 bases: TGTGCCAGCAGCTTAAGGACACTCGAGCCCCAGCATTTT. It yields the protein CASSLRTLEPQHF.

The chain combines TRBV9 with TRBJ1-3; D is undetermined. The CDR3 totals 16 residues. Germline CDR1 and CDR2: SGDLS and YYNGEE. The V gene lost 0 bases and the J gene lost 0 bases, with 10 bases spanning the gap. CDR3 nucleotide sequence: TGTGCCAGCAGCGTAGGGCTTAGTAGCTCTGGAAACACCATATATTTT. It translates to CASSVGLSSSGNTIYF.

This chain's CDR3 is CASSFGLAGGTSYEQYF. DNA for the CDR3: TGTGCCAGCAGCTTCGGACTAGCGGGAGGAACCTCCTACGAGCAGTACTTC. The chain joins TRBV6-2 or TRBV6-3 to TRBJ2-7; 14 bases match TRBD2. With 6 bases clipped from V and 0 bases from J, the junction kept 7 bases outside the gene matches. The germline V gene has CDR1 MNHEY and CDR2 SVGEGT. This CDR3 comprises 17 residues.

The chain employs TRBV11-2 and TRBJ2-1; D is undetermined. This CDR3 is built from 13 residues. CDR1 and CDR2 (germline): SGHAT, FQNNGV. V lost 1 base and J 3 bases, leaving 4 bases between the germline ends. Written as DNA, the CDR3 is TGTGCCAGCAGCTTAGTAAGCTACAATGAGCAGTTCTTC. It encodes CASSLVSYNEQFF.

The V gene is TRBV27, the J gene TRBJ2-5; maybe TRBD2 (8 bases). V shed 6 bases and J shed 5 bases, with 19 bases lying between them. Per the germline V gene, CDR1 is MNHEY and CDR2 is SMNVEV (reference sequence). The CDR3 runs to 15 residues. The DNA for the CDR3 is TGTGCCAGCAGCTTCCTCGGGAGGGGGCCGGAGACCCAGTACTTC. Amino acid sequence: CASSFLGRGPETQYF.

V usage is TRBV5-6 and J usage is TRBJ1-6; a possible D gene is TRBD1 (5 bases). Trimming took off 4 bases at V and 5 bases at J, with 7 bases between the two ends. Germline-derived CDR1 and CDR2 are SGHDT and YYEEEE. The CDR3 totals 13 residues. The CDR3 is CASSQDNNSPLHF. The DNA for the CDR3 is TGTGCCAGCAGCCAGGACAATAATTCACCCCTCCACTTT.

The chain has TRBV4-1 and TRBJ2-3; 10 nucleotides line up with TRBD2. Germline CDR1 reads MGHRA; CDR2 reads YSYEKL. This CDR3 has 17 amino acids. J gave up 6 bases and V 1 base, and 10 bases lay outside the gene matches. The DNA of the CDR3 is TGCGCCAGCAGCCAAGCACCCGGGACTAGCGCAACGGATACGCAGTATTTT. Amino acids: CASSQAPGTSATDTQYF.

The chain combines TRBV25-1 with TRBJ1-5; TRBD1 matches at 7 bases. CDR3 length: 12 residues. With 10 bases clipped from V and 5 bases from J, the junction kept 5 bases outside the gene matches. CDR1 MGHDK and CDR2 SYGVNS come from the germline V gene. Here the CDR3 DNA reads TGTGCCAACCATCAGGGGGATCAGCCCCAGCATTTT. Translating gives CANHQGDQPQHF.

The CDR3 protein is CASSSTPTNTGELFF. CDR3 nucleotides: TGTGCCAGCAGCTCGACCCCGACTAACACCGGGGAGCTGTTTTTT. The chain uses TRBV11-2 and TRBJ2-2; D remains unclear. V lost 4 bases and J lost 2, with 11 bases in between. The length of the CDR3 is 15 residues. In germline, CDR1 is SGHAT, CDR2 FQNNGV.

The table lists this clone with a count of one. The J gene is TRBJ2-7, the V gene TRBV10-3; 9 bases map to TRBD2. V lost 6 bases, J lost 1 base, and 4 bases stayed unmatched. The CDR3 contains 14 residues. Germline V gives CDR1 ENHRY, CDR2 SYGVKD. CDR3 bases: TGTGCCATCAGCTCTAGCGGGGCTTCCTACGAGCAGTACTTC. It codes for CAISSSGASYEQYF.

This clone was observed a handful of times. The V and J genes are TRBV7-9 and TRBJ1-5, with TRBD1 identical over 7 bases. CDR1 and CDR2 from the germline V gene are SEHNR and FQNEAQ (reference sequence). This CDR3 spans 14 amino acids. V gave up 5 bases and J gave up 7 bases; unmatched junction bases: 8. Written as DNA, the CDR3 is TGTGCCAGCAGCCCCGGGACAGCCGGCCAGCCCCAGCATTTT. This codes for CASSPGTAGQPQHF.

This chain joins TRBV6-1 and TRBJ1-5; possible D gene TRBD1, 5 bases. Germline CDR1 and CDR2: MNHNS and SASEGT. The CDR3 has 16 amino acids. V was trimmed by 3 bases and J by 2 bases, leaving 14 bases between them. CDR3 nucleotide sequence: TGTGCCAGCAGTGAGGGGCCCTCCGGAGGCAATCAGCCCCAGCATTTT. Amino acids: CASSEGPSGGNQPQHF.

The chain recombines TRBV6-6 with TRBJ1-1; no reliable D call. CDR1 is MNHNY, CDR2 SVGAGI, per germline (reference sequence). The CDR3 sequence is 14 residues long. The ends were cut back, 7 bases at V and 3 bases at J, with 15 bases in the middle. CDR3 protein: CASTIGQVDTEAFF. CDR3 nucleotide sequence: TGTGCCAGCACCATAGGCCAAGTTGACACTGAAGCTTTCTTT.

The rearrangement links TRBV5-1 to TRBJ2-1; no definite D call. The germline V gene encodes CDR1 SGHRS and CDR2 YFSETQ. This CDR3 has 14 amino acids. Trimming stripped 0 bases from V and 3 bases from J, with 7 bases between. CDR3 DNA: TGCGCCAGCAGCTTGGTCACTTTCTACAATGAGCAGTTCTTC. It encodes CASSLVTFYNEQFF.

Comments on this clone: Its ends do not fully match the called genes, so a read error is possible. This chain links TRBV7-9 with TRBJ2-2; D is unresolved. The CDR3 spans 15 residues. The germline V gene has CDR1 SEHNR and CDR2 FQNEAQ (reference sequence). DNA of the CDR3: TGTACCAGCAGACAACTTGACACGAACACCGGGGAGCTGTTTTTT. It translates to CTSRQLDTNTGELFF.

The rearrangement links TRBV15 to TRBJ2-3; the match to TRBD2 covers 13 bases. J lost 6 bases, V lost 2 bases, and 2 bases had no gene match. Germline loops: CDR1 LNHNV, CDR2 YYDKDF (reference sequence). The CDR3 extends over 15 amino acids. The CDR3 protein is CATSRRTSGSDTQYF. The CDR3 nucleotides are TGTGCCACCAGCAGAAGGACTAGCGGGAGCGATACGCAGTATTTT.

The chain carries TRBV4-1 and TRBJ2-1; 11 bases fit TRBD1. This CDR3 spans 15 amino acids. Unmatched junction bases numbered 5, after V lost 5 bases and J lost 5 bases. The germline gives CDR1 MGHRA, CDR2 YSYEKL. CDR3 in amino acids: CASSKRTGGNNEQFF. The CDR3 DNA sequence: TGCGCCAGCAGCAAACGGACAGGGGGCAACAATGAGCAGTTCTTC.

This chain connects TRBV14 to TRBJ1-5; D gene uncertain. Deletions cut 5 bases from V and 6 bases from J, with 14 bases between. The CDR3 loop spans 14 amino acids. Germline V gene lookup returns CDR1 SGHDN and CDR2 FVKESK. DNA for the CDR3: TGTGCCAGCAGCGAAACGGGTTTGGGTCAGCCCCAGCATTTT. It is translated as CASSETGLGQPQHF.

This sequence joins TRBV25-1 and TRBJ2-2, with TRBD1 matching 8 bases. V shed 4 bases and J 6 bases; nucleotides not matched to a gene: 7. Germline V gives CDR1 MGHDK, CDR2 SYGVNS. CDR3 length: 15 amino acids. The CDR3 region has the DNA TGTGCCAGCAGTGTATCGACAGGGGTCGCCGGGGAGCTGTTTTTT. Translated: CASSVSTGVAGELFF. The variable domain in full, completed from reference TRBV25-1 and TRBJ2-2, reads EADIYQTPRYLVIGTGKKITLECSQTMGHDKMYWYQQDPGMELHLIHYSYGVNSTEKGDLSSESTVSRIRTEHFPLTLESARPSHTSQYLCASSVSTGVAGELFFGEGSRLTVL.

The V and J genes are TRBV14 and TRBJ1-2; D remains unclear. The CDR3 runs to 16 residues. CDR1 is SGHDN, CDR2 FVKESK, per germline. Trimming pared 5 bases from V and 2 bases from J, leaving 18 bases between. DNA for the CDR3: TGTGCCAGCAGCGTTTATCGGGATGTGGGGAACTATGGCTACACCTTC. It codes for CASSVYRDVGNYGYTF.

The chain links TRBV7-3 to TRBJ2-5; 12 bases agree with TRBD2. The CDR3 is 15 residues long. From germline, CDR1 is SGHTA and CDR2 FQGTGA. V was clipped by 2 bases and J by 5 bases; unmatched bases: 3. The chain's CDR3 is CASSLAGTSGETQYF. The CDR3 nucleotides read TGTGCCAGCAGCTTAGCTGGGACTAGCGGGGAGACCCAGTACTTC.

The table lists this clone with a few counts. This chain connects TRBV7-9 to TRBJ1-5; no clear D. V was shortened by 1 base and J by 6 bases, with 16 bases between the two germline ends. Germline CDR1 SEHNR, CDR2 FQNEAQ (reference sequence). This CDR3 spans 16 amino acids. The CDR3, as DNA: TGTGCCAGCAGCTTAGAAGGTGGAGGGCGAGGTCAGCCCCAGCATTTT. This sequence encodes CASSLEGGGRGQPQHF. Variable domain in full (rest from reference TRBV7-9 and TRBJ1-5): DTGVSQNPRHKITKRGQNVTFRCDPISEHNRLYWYRQTLGQGPEFLTYFQNEAQLEKSRLLSDRFSAERPKGSFSTLEIQRTEQGDSAMYLCASSLEGGGRGQPQHFGDGTRLSIL.